Listed here are 32 T cell receptor beta chains from one sample, sequenced in a study of Ad26.COV2.S vaccination and SARS-CoV-2 variants. The method was immunoSEQ multiplex PCR; TCRdb's version includes in-frame clones alone and lacks a portion of them. The table has roughly 700,000 clones, roughly nine tenths seen once. Treatment given: some 19 received Ad26.COV2.S at low or high dose, single or two shots; about 5 received placebo; per-sample allocation not given. The samples date from day 63 after the first vaccine or placebo injection. Sequenced here: peripheral blood, sampled in a trial of Ad26.COV2.S vaccine versus placebo. The receptors were sampled from a person between 18 and 59 years old who received the Ad26.COV2.S COVID-19 vaccine or a placebo.

V gene TRBV3-1 (or the pseudogene TRBV3-2) combines with J gene TRBJ2-2; 7 bases agree with TRBD2. The junction had 4 bases not matched to a gene; V was cut back by 3 bases and J by 0 bases. The CDR3 loop spans 16 amino acids. Germline V gene data show CDR1 as LGHDT and CDR2 as YNNKEL (reference sequence). CDR3 amino acids: CASSQIAGTNTGELFF. The CDR3 DNA reads TGTGCCAGCAGCCAGATAGCGGGTACGAACACCGGGGAGCTGTTTTTT.

The rearrangement joins TRBV29-1 to TRBJ1-2, with 8 nucleotides matching TRBD1. The germline CDR1 and CDR2 sequences are SQVTM and ANQGSEA. The CDR3 length is 13 residues. Trimming took 6 bases from V and 2 from J; bases not matched to a gene: 5. For the CDR3, the DNA is TGCAGCGTGCTGACAGGGGTCAACTATGGCTACACCTTC. Its protein is CSVLTGVNYGYTF.

This clone appeared once. The chain joins TRBV6-5 to TRBJ1-1; TRBD1 agrees at 9 bases. With 6 bases clipped from V and 2 bases from J, the junction kept 4 bases outside the gene matches. Germline loops: CDR1 MNHEY, CDR2 SVGAGI. The CDR3 runs 14 residues. The CDR3 DNA reads as TGTGCCAGCAGGACAGGGGGTTTTAACACTGAAGCTTTCTTT. It encodes CASRTGGFNTEAFF.

As regards this clone: Other DNA sequences in the sample encode the same CDR3. This chain uses TRBV24-1 with TRBJ2-6; D unresolved. Germline lookup yields CDR1 KGHDR and CDR2 SFDVKD. The CDR3 has 15 residues. The ends were cut back, 2 bases at V and 1 base at J, with 5 bases in the middle. As DNA, the CDR3 is TGTGCCACCAGTGATTCACGATCTGGGGCCAACGTCCTGACTTTC. This translates into CATSDSRSGANVLTF.

The rearrangement joins TRBV6-6 to TRBJ2-4; TRBD1 is a possible D gene (5 bases). This CDR3 contains 14 residues. V was cut by 3 bases and J by 7 bases, with 13 bases left in between. Germline-derived CDR1 and CDR2 are MNHNY and SVGAGI (reference sequence). CDR3 residues: CASSYQGRANIQYF. The CDR3 DNA is TGTGCCAGCAGTTATCAGGGCCGGGCGAACATTCAGTACTTC.

The chain joins TRBV11-2 to TRBJ2-1, with unresolved D. This CDR3 comprises 13 residues. V lost 0 bases and J 9 bases, leaving 9 bases between the germline ends. Germline CDR1 SGHAT, CDR2 FQNNGV. The CDR3 nucleotides are TGTGCCAGCAGCTTAGATTGGAACTTTGAGCAGTTCTTC. Translating gives CASSLDWNFEQFF.

The chain is built from TRBV13 and TRBJ2-1, with 7 bases aligning to TRBD1. V was pared by 4 bases and J by 4 bases, with 7 bases of the junction left unmatched. CDR3 length: 15 amino acids. CDR1 and CDR2 from the germline V gene are PRHDT and FYEKMQ (reference sequence). The CDR3 protein is CASSSTGAPYNEQFF. In DNA, the CDR3 is TGTGCCAGCAGCTCCACAGGGGCCCCATACAATGAGCAGTTCTTC.

V and J are TRBV2 and TRBJ2-2, with 10 bases aligning to TRBD2. With V trimmed by 4 bases and J by 5 bases, 4 bases remained unmatched. The CDR3 has 15 amino acids. Germline V gene data show CDR1 as SNHLY and CDR2 as FYNNEI. The CDR3 nucleotides read TGTGCCAGCAGTGTCACACTAGCGGGGACCGGGGAGCTGTTTTTT. Its protein is CASSVTLAGTGELFF.

The rearrangement links TRBV6-1 to TRBJ1-3; D is uncertain. CDR1 MNHNS and CDR2 SASEGT come from the germline V gene. Between the trimmed V and J ends, which lost 1 base and 4 bases, there was a span of 11 bases. This CDR3 has 15 residues. CDR3: CASSEGQGPGNTIYF. The CDR3 DNA is TGTGCCAGCAGTGAAGGTCAAGGGCCCGGAAACACCATATATTTT.

This clone was seen just once. Germline and junction disagree at one end, which may indicate a read error. The chain links TRBV24-1 to TRBJ1-3; TRBD1 matches 8 bases. The CDR3 totals 15 residues. Germline V CDR1 and CDR2: KGHDR, SFDVKD. The CDR3 DNA reads TGTGCCACCAGTGATTTTCAGGGGGCTGGGAACACCATATATTTT. Its protein is CATSDFQGAGNTIYF.

This clone showed up many times. The rearrangement joins TRBV19 to TRBJ2-2; D ambiguous. Per germline, CDR1 LNHDA and CDR2 SQIVND (reference sequence). This CDR3 has 14 amino acids. V was trimmed by 3 bases and J by 3 bases, leaving 8 bases between them. This chain's CDR3 is CASSMTGDTGELFF. The CDR3 DNA reads TGTGCCAGTAGTATGACTGGGGACACCGGGGAGCTGTTTTTT.

In this sample, this clone turned up once. V usage is TRBV11-1 and J usage is TRBJ2-2; no reliable D call. V shed 2 bases and J shed 4 bases, with 5 bases lying between them. The germline CDR1 and CDR2 sequences are SGHAT and FQDESV (reference sequence). This CDR3 region has 13 residues. The CDR3 protein is CASSLKFTGELFF. In nucleotides, the CDR3 is TGTGCCAGCAGCTTAAAGTTCACCGGGGAGCTGTTTTTT. Using reference TRBV11-1 and TRBJ2-2 for the parts outside the CDR3, the full variable domain is EAEVAQSPRYKITEKSQAVAFWCDPISGHATLYWYRQILGQGPELLVQFQDESVVDDSQLPKDRFSAERLKGVDSTLKIQPAELGDSAMYLCASSLKFTGELFFGEGSRLTVL.

The chain carries TRBV19 and TRBJ2-7; a possible D gene is TRBD2 (5 bases). Germline values: CDR1 LNHDA, CDR2 SQIVND (reference sequence). The CDR3 runs 13 residues. Trimming took 3 bases from V and 2 from J, leaving 8 bases between them. CDR3 region: CASSIPGAYEQYF. In DNA, the CDR3 is TGTGCCAGTAGTATCCCCGGGGCCTACGAGCAGTACTTC.

The rearrangement uses TRBV10-2 and TRBJ2-7; a weak D match, TRBD1 (5 bases). This CDR3 is built from 14 residues. The ends were cut back, 5 bases at V and 4 bases at J, with 15 bases in the middle. The germline V gene has CDR1 WSHSY and CDR2 SAAADI. This chain's CDR3 is CASSWGMGSYEQYF. The CDR3 DNA follows: TGCGCCAGCAGTTGGGGCATGGGTTCATACGAGCAGTACTTC.

The rearrangement links TRBV6-5 to TRBJ1-1, with D unclear. There are 13 residues in the CDR3. Germline-derived CDR1 and CDR2 are MNHEY and SVGAGI. The V end was cut by 7 bases, the J end by 0 bases, with 9 bases between. The CDR3 region is CASTNMLNTEAFF. The CDR3 DNA reads as TGTGCCAGCACCAACATGCTGAACACTGAAGCTTTCTTT.

This chain uses TRBV2 with TRBJ2-7; 7 bases line up with TRBD1. Germline loops: CDR1 SNHLY, CDR2 FYNNEI. V lost 8 bases to trimming and J lost 3 bases; unmatched junction nucleotides: 7. The CDR3 has 13 amino acids. DNA of the CDR3: TGTGCCAGCGGCATTACAGGGGACTACGAGCAGTACTTC. Protein sequence: CASGITGDYEQYF.

The V call is TRBV7-9, the J call TRBJ2-3, with 16 positions matching TRBD2. Unmatched junction bases numbered 6, after V lost 5 bases and J lost 4 bases. The CDR3 runs 17 residues. Germline V lookup: CDR1 SEHNR, CDR2 FQNEAQ (reference sequence). The CDR3: CASSAGLAGGPSDTQYF. The CDR3 region has the DNA TGTGCCAGCAGCGCGGGACTAGCGGGAGGGCCCTCAGATACGCAGTATTTT.

The CDR3 nucleotides read TGTGCCAGCAGTTACCGGACGGACGGGACTGAAGCTTTCTTT. Its translation is CASSYRTDGTEAFF. This sequence joins TRBV6-5 and TRBJ1-1; D unresolved. V gave up 2 bases and J gave up 5 bases, with 12 bases separating them. The CDR3 runs 14 residues. Germline CDR1 MNHEY, CDR2 SVGAGI.

The chain carries TRBV6-5 and TRBJ1-2; 9 bases fit TRBD1. From germline, CDR1 is MNHEY and CDR2 SVGAGI. V was clipped by 6 bases and J by 6 bases; unmatched bases: 2. The CDR3 spans 12 residues. The CDR3 coding sequence is TGTGCCAGCAGGACAGGGGGTAATGGCTACACCTTC. It encodes CASRTGGNGYTF.

The chain employs TRBV24-1 and TRBJ2-3, with 7 bases lining up with TRBD2. The CDR3 length is 15 residues. The junction had 4 bases not matched to a gene; V was cut back by 2 bases and J by 3 bases. Germline assignment: CDR1 KGHDR and CDR2 SFDVKD. CDR3 bases: TGTGCCACCAGTGATTCCCCGGGGGGAACAGATACGCAGTATTTT. It codes for CATSDSPGGTDTQYF.

The chain couples TRBV9 to TRBJ1-6, with D possibly matching TRBD1 (5 bases). Per germline, CDR1 SGDLS and CDR2 YYNGEE. This CDR3 region has 13 residues. V dropped 1 base and J dropped 13 bases, with 12 bases sitting between them. The CDR3 spells CASSVRGTPPLHF. The CDR3 DNA reads as TGTGCCAGCAGCGTACGGGGCACCCCGCCCCTCCACTTT.

The CDR3 loop is CASSPGTSGYGYTF. DNA of the CDR3: TGTGCCAGCTCACCTGGGACTTCTGGATATGGCTACACCTTC. V and J are TRBV18 and TRBJ1-2; D may be TRBD1 (5 bases). V lost 3 bases and J 5 bases, leaving 13 bases between the germline ends. Germline V gives CDR1 KGHSH, CDR2 LQKENI. The CDR3 is made up of 14 amino acids.

The V gene is TRBV7-9, the J gene TRBJ2-3; a possible D gene is TRBD1 (5 bases). This CDR3 has 15 amino acids. The V gene's germline CDR1 is SEHNR and CDR2 FQNEAQ (reference sequence). Trimming pared 1 base from V and 1 base from J, leaving 9 bases between. CDR3 residues: CASSLEGEGTDTQYF. The CDR3 region has the DNA TGTGCCAGCAGCTTAGAAGGGGAAGGCACAGATACGCAGTATTTT.

The V call is TRBV19, the J call TRBJ2-5; TRBD1 matches 10 bases. V shed 6 bases, J shed 4 bases, and the junction held 2 bases outside the gene matches. This CDR3 contains 13 residues. From germline, CDR1 is LNHDA and CDR2 SQIVND (reference sequence). CDR3 nucleotides: TGTGCCAGTAGCCGGGACAGGGGAGAGACCCAGTACTTC. Amino acids: CASSRDRGETQYF. Full variable domain (remainder filled in from reference TRBV19 and TRBJ2-5): DGGITQSPKYLFRKEGQNVTLSCEQNLNHDAMYWYRQDPGQGLRLIYYSQIVNDFQKGDIAEGYSVSREKKESFPLTVTSAQKNPTAFYLCASSRDRGETQYFGPGTRLLVL.

The V call is TRBV21-1, the J call TRBJ2-1; the table's D gene call, TRBD2, was not cross checked with the DNA. TRBV21-1 is tagged as a pseudogene. This CDR3 spans 19 amino acids. The CDR3, as DNA: TGTGCCAGCAGCCCACGGACTAGCGGGGTTATTAGCTCCTACAATGAGCAGTTCTTC. It is translated as CASSPRTSGVISSYNEQFF.

The CDR3 here is CASSYAGAGEKLFF. The DNA for the CDR3 is TGTGCCAGCAGTTACGCGGGTGCAGGGGAAAAACTGTTTTTT. The chain is built from TRBV6-6 and TRBJ1-4; tentatively, D is TRBD1 (5 bases). Trimming shortened V by 2 bases and J by 8 bases, and 12 bases separated the two germline ends. The CDR3 is made up of 14 amino acids. Germline V gene lookup returns CDR1 MNHNY and CDR2 SVGAGI (reference sequence).

This chain connects TRBV12-5 to TRBJ2-1, with TRBD2 identical over 9 bases. CDR1 is LGHNT and CDR2 is FRNRAP in the germline V gene. This CDR3 spans 15 amino acids. The V and J ends lost 4 bases and 5 bases, in that order; junction bases with no gene match: 6. CDR3 loop: CASGWRGGRNNEQFF. DNA of the CDR3: TGTGCTAGTGGTTGGCGGGGGGGCCGGAACAATGAGCAGTTCTTC.

CDR3 region: CASGLATVIEAFF. DNA of the CDR3: TGTGCTAGTGGTTTGGCGACAGTCATTGAAGCTTTCTTT. V is TRBV12-5 and J is TRBJ1-1; D may be TRBD1 (5 bases). Germline-derived CDR1 and CDR2 are LGHNT and FRNRAP. The CDR3 is made up of 13 amino acids. Trimming took 1 base from V and 7 from J, leaving 10 bases between them.

With regard to this clone: This sample also contains other DNA sequences that code for the same CDR3. The V gene is TRBV2, the J gene TRBJ1-1, with D hard to call. Between the trimmed V and J ends, which lost 3 bases and 5 bases, there was a span of 4 bases. This CDR3 contains 11 residues. CDR1 and CDR2 (germline): SNHLY, FYNNEI. The CDR3 DNA sequence: TGTGCCAGCAGTGAGGGGACTGAAGCTTTCTTT. Its translation: CASSEGTEAFF.

The rearrangement uses TRBV20-1 and TRBJ2-1; the match to TRBD2 covers 10 bases. The junction had 26 bases not matched to a gene; V was cut back by 3 bases and J by 6 bases. The germline V gene encodes CDR1 DFQATT and CDR2 SNEGSKA (reference sequence). The CDR3 contains 21 residues. DNA for the CDR3: TGCAGTGCTAGTGTCACAATGGGCTATATAAGCACGAGCGGGAGGGGCAATGAGCAGTTCTTC. Encoded protein: CSASVTMGYISTSGRGNEQFF.

In this sample, this clone turned up once. The chain combines TRBV24-1 with TRBJ2-7; the D call may be TRBD1 or TRBD2 (5 bases each). V was trimmed by 3 bases and J by 9 bases, leaving 14 bases between them. CDR3 size: 13 residues. Per germline, CDR1 KGHDR and CDR2 SFDVKD. CDR3 region: CATSDRGRGAQYF. In DNA, the CDR3 is TGTGCCACCAGTGATCGGGGACGGGGAGCGCAGTACTTC.

This chain uses TRBV4-2 with TRBJ1-6; tentatively, D is TRBD1 (6 bases). The CDR3 totals 17 residues. Germline CDR1 is LGHNA and CDR2 is YNFKEQ. The ends were cut back, 0 bases at V and 7 bases at J, with 16 bases in the middle. DNA of the CDR3: TGTGCCAGCAGCCAAGATCAGGCAGAAGGGGGGAATTCACCCCTCCACTTT. The encoded protein is CASSQDQAEGGNSPLHF.